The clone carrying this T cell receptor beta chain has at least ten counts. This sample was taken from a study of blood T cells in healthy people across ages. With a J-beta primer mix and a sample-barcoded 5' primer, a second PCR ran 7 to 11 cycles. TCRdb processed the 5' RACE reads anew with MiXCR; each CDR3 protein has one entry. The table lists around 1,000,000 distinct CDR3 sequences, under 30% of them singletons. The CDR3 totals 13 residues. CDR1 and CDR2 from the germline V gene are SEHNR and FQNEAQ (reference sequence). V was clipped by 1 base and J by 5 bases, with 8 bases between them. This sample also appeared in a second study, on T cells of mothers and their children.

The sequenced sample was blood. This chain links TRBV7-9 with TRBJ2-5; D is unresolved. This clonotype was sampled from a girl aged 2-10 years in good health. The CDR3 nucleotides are TGTGCCAGCAGCTTAGTTGTCGGCGAGACCCAGTACTTC. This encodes CASSLVVGETQYF.